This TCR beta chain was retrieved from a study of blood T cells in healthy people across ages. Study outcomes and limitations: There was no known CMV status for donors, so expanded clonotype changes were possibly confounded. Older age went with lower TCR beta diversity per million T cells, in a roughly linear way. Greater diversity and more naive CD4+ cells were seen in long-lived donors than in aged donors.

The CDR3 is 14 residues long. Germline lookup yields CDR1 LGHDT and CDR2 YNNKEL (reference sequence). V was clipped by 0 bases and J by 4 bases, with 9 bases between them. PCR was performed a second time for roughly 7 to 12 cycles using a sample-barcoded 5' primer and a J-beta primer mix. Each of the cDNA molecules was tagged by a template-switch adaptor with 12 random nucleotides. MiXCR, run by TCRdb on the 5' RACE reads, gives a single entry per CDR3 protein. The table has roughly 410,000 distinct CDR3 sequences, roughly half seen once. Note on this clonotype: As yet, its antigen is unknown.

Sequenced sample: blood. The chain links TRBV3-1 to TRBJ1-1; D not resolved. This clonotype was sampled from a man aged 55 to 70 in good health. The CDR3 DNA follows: TGTGCCAGCAGCCAAGAGGGCGTACCCACTGAAGCTTTCTTT. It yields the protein CASSQEGVPTEAFF.